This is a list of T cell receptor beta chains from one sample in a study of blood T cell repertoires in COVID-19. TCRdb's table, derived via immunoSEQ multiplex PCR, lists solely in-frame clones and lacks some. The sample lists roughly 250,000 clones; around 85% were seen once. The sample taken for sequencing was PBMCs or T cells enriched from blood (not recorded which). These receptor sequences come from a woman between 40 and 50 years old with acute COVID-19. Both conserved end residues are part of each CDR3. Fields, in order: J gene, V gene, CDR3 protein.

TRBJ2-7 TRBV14 CASSHWTGDHEQYF
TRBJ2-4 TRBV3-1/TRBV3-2 CASSQDVTSGRRAKNIQYF
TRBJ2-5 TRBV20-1 CSASGEIGTQYF
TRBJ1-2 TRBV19 CASTRTGGGYTF
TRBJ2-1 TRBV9 CASSPSSGLNVGGGYNEQFF
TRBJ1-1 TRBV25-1 CASSVDPGTTEAFF
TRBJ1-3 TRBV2 CASTGTGTGNTIYF
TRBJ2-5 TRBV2 CASSEPRLHKETQYF
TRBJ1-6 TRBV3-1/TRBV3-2 CASSPTQDTAFDGSPLHF
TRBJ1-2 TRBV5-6 CASRDPGTGGGYTF
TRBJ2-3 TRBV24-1 CATGTSGSWADTQYF
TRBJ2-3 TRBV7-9 CASSLGRDTDTQYF
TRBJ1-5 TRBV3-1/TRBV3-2 CASMGEGARGRNQPQHF
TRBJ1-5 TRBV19 CASSRESNQPQHF
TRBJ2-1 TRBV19 CASSFSGDEQFF
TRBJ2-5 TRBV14 CASSQDQATFETQYF
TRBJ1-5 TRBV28 CASRGVAGGSNQPQHF
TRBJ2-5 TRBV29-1 CSVGQGAQAQYF
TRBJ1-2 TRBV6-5 CASRGAGSYGYTF
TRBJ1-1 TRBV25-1 CASSGAQGRSTEAFF
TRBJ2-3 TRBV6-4 CASRGQEPTASTDTQYF
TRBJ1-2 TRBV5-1 CASSFMDSYGYTF
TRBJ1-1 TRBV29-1 CSFLNTEAFF
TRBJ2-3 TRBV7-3 CASSAMRRDTQYF
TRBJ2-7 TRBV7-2 CASSLGVGTGGSYEQYF
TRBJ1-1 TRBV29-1 CSVRTSQGTEAFF
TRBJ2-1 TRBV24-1 CATSDFAGGPNEQFF
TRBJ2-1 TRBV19 CASNGRASLLGNEQFF
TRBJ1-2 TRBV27 CASSTGNYGYTF
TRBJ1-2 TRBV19 CASSSGGTGPGYTF
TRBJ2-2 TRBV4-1 CASSPRRSREAGELFF
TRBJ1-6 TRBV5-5 CASSYQTGAGSPLHF
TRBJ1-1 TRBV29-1 CSVDGQRNTEAFF
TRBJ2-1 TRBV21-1 CASSKGGLAGEVSYNEQFF
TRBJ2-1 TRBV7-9 CASRRTGNEQFF
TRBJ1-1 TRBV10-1 CASSESRGTEAFF
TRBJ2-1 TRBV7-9 CASSQGPESPIEQFF
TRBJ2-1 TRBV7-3 CASSRGGRGLDNEQFF
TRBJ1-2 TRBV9 CASSVGVSGSYGYTF
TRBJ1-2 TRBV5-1 CASSLGQFYGYTF
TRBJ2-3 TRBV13 CASTRDTDTQYF
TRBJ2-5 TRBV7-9 CASSERGETQYF
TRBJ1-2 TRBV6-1 CASSDRDRPLNGYTF
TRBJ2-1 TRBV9 CASSVREWREVHNEQFF
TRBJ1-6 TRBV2 CLTGQGSSPLHF
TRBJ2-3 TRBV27 CASSFKGRADTQYF
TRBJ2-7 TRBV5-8 CASSLGQNSYEQYF
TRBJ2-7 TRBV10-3 CAISESFNKHEQYF
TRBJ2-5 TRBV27 CASSSQETQYF
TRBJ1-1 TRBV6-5 CASSYSRPLNTEAFF
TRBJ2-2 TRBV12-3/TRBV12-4 CASSFPGIGELFF
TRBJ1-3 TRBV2 CASGARGLAGNTIYF
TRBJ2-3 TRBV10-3 CAIRQGADTQYF
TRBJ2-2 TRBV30 CAWSVTRGSGELFF
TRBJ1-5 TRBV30 CAWAGTVNQPQHF
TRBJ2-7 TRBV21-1 CASSRGLRTYEQYF
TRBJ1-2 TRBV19 CASSLDSNSYGYTF
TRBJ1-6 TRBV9 CASSPTGGSPLHF
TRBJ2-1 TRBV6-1 CASSEAPAGIAYNEQFF
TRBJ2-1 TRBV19 CASSPGPSSYNEQFF